A single sample gave rise to the 9 T cell receptor beta chains below, sequenced in a study of human T cells and chemical hapten exposure. Time point: pre-sensitization, week 0. Stated treatment: therapeutic diphenylcyclopropenone sensitization with weekly scalp DPC. TCRdb reprocessed the RACE reads with MiXCR, giving one entry per CDR3 protein. Found here are around 350,000 distinct CDR3 sequences, about 5% of them singletons; the top ten hold less than 9%. Sequenced here: whole blood, sampled in connection with sensitization to the hapten diphenylcyclopropenone (DPC). The source of these receptors is a woman aged 18-29 years with alopecia areata. Some clones in this sample may be carry-over from other donors' samples.

The CDR3 sequence: CASSSVTGLNTEAFF. In DNA form, the CDR3 reads TGTGCCAGCAGCTCCGTCACAGGGTTGAACACTGAAGCTTTCTTT. The chain has TRBV11-1 and TRBJ1-1; TRBD1 is a possible D gene (6 bases). The V gene lost 4 bases and the J gene lost 0 bases, with 12 bases spanning the gap. The CDR3 runs to 15 residues. Germline lookup yields CDR1 SGHAT and CDR2 FQDESV (reference sequence).

Many counts were recorded for this clonotype. The chain uses TRBV12-3 or TRBV12-4 and TRBJ1-6; D might be TRBD1 (5 bases). The CDR3 is made up of 14 amino acids. V was clipped by 5 bases and J by 9 bases, with 14 bases between them. CDR3 nucleotides: TGTGCCAGCAGTACTCCTCAGGGAGGTTCACCCCTCCACTTT. It codes for CASSTPQGGSPLHF.

In its sample, this clonotype was seen many times. The chain is built from TRBV20-1 and TRBJ2-2, with D perhaps TRBD2 (6 bases). Germline CDR1 is DFQATT and CDR2 is SNEGSKA (reference sequence). This CDR3 has 15 residues. Trimming took off 2 bases at V and 2 bases at J, with 12 bases between the two ends. The CDR3 bases are TGCAGTGCTAGACCTAGCGCAGTAAACACCGGGGAGCTGTTTTTT. Translated, it gives CSARPSAVNTGELFF.

This clonotype was found a few times. The chain recombines TRBV12-3 or TRBV12-4 with TRBJ2-3; D not resolved. This CDR3 region has 13 residues. Trimming removed 11 bases from V and 3 bases from J, with 15 bases in between. CDR3 amino acids: CACDGPETDTQYF. In DNA, the CDR3 is TGTGCCTGTGATGGGCCGGAGACAGATACGCAGTATTTT.

This clonotype was picked up many times. V gene TRBV12-3 or TRBV12-4 combines with J gene TRBJ2-5, with 16 bases matching TRBD2. V dropped 6 bases and J dropped 5; count of bases not matched to a gene: 6. The CDR3 covers 16 residues. As DNA, the CDR3 is TGTGCCAGCAGCGGGACTAGCGGGGGGGTACCGGAGACCCAGTACTTC. It codes for CASSGTSGGVPETQYF.

This chain uses TRBV7-9 with TRBJ1-5; possibly TRBD1 for D (5 bases). CDR3 length: 17 amino acids. Germline assignment: CDR1 SEHNR and CDR2 FQNEAQ (reference sequence). V lost 9 bases to trimming and J lost 0 bases, with 21 bases between them. The CDR3 DNA is TGTGCCAGTCCCTTGGGCGGGGGGAGGTGTAGCAATCAGCCCCAGCATTTT. It yields the protein CASPLGGGRCSNQPQHF.

The chain employs TRBV7-6 and TRBJ1-6; D remains unclear. The V gene lost 5 bases and the J gene lost 3 bases, with 11 bases spanning the gap. Germline CDR1 reads SGHVS; CDR2 reads FNYEAQ. The CDR3 sequence is 15 residues long. Here the CDR3 DNA reads TGTGCCAGCAGCCTCACAGAAAACTATAATTCACCCCTCCACTTT. The encoded protein is CASSLTENYNSPLHF.

This clonotype was seen more than once but under ten times. The gene calls are TRBV6-5 and TRBJ2-3; 8 bases are shared with TRBD2. The CDR3 has 16 amino acids. From germline, CDR1 is MNHEY and CDR2 SVGAGI. V dropped 2 bases and J dropped 3; count of bases not matched to a gene: 7. CDR3 bases: TGTGCCAGCAGTTACGCGGGGGGCCGAAGGACAGATACGCAGTATTTT. It translates to CASSYAGGRRTDTQYF.

Regarding this clonotype: With a much larger clone just one base away, this may be a read error. The CDR3 DNA sequence: TGCAGTCTCGGCGGGGGGGCTGCTTCTAGCACAGATACGCAGTATTTT. Amino acid sequence: CSLGGGAASSTDTQYF. This chain joins TRBV20-1 and TRBJ2-3, with 9 bases aligning to TRBD2. CDR1 is DFQATT, CDR2 SNEGSKA, per germline (reference sequence). V was clipped by 8 bases and J by 0 bases; unmatched bases: 12. CDR3 length equals 16 residues.